Below are 22 T cell receptor beta chains sequenced from a single sample in a study of cytomegalovirus exposure and HLA in healthy donors. With 60 Vbeta and 13 Jbeta primers, the PCR was carried out. Produced via immunoSEQ multiplex PCR; TCRdb's table is partial and in-frame only. The table includes 120,000 to 150,000 clones, 75% to 80% detected once. Sequencing was carried out using PBMCs. Receptor source: a male donor in good health and CMV-seronegative.

The chain employs TRBV10-1 and TRBJ2-7; D call uncertain. The germline V gene has CDR1 WNHNN and CDR2 SYGVQD (reference sequence). Trimming took 7 bases from V and 2 from J, leaving 9 bases between them. This CDR3 spans 12 amino acids. For the CDR3, the DNA is TGCGCCAGCATTTACGGTGCCTACGAGCAGTACTTC. Its protein is CASIYGAYEQYF.

The V gene is TRBV7-2, the J gene TRBJ1-4; no reliable D call. Germline CDR1 SGHTA, CDR2 FQGNSA. This CDR3 is 14 amino acids long. Trimming left V 5 bases short and J 4 bases short, with 11 bases between. The CDR3, as DNA: TGTGCCAGCAGCCAAGAGGCATTTAATGAAAAACTGTTTTTT. It specifies CASSQEAFNEKLFF.

The chain carries TRBV6-6 and TRBJ1-5; TRBD1 might be the D (5 bases). CDR1 is MNHNY and CDR2 is SVGAGI in the germline V gene (reference sequence). The CDR3 length is 15 residues. V lost 2 bases and J 1 base, leaving 9 bases between the germline ends. In DNA, the CDR3 is TGTGCCAGCAGTTACCCGGAGGGGAGCAATCAGCCCCAGCATTTT. Translated, it gives CASSYPEGSNQPQHF.

The chain couples TRBV6-5 to TRBJ2-2; 8 bases fit TRBD1. The germline CDR1 and CDR2 sequences are MNHEY and SVGAGI. Trimming cost V 5 bases and J 6 bases; bases outside gene matches: 2. This CDR3 is built from 13 residues. DNA for the CDR3: TGTGCCAGCAGTGACAGGGGACCCGGGGAGCTGTTTTTT. Translating it yields CASSDRGPGELFF.

This clone was seen once. The gene calls are TRBV7-2 and TRBJ1-1; 7 nucleotides line up with TRBD1. V lost 5 bases to trimming and J lost 6 bases; unmatched junction nucleotides: 6. CDR1 and CDR2 from the germline V gene are SGHTA and FQGNSA. This CDR3 has 13 residues. The CDR3 protein is CASSPRQGAEAFF. CDR3 nucleotides: TGTGCCAGCAGCCCGCGACAGGGCGCTGAAGCTTTCTTT.

The genes are TRBV30 and TRBJ2-6, with D possibly being TRBD1 (6 bases). CDR3 length equals 15 residues. Germline V CDR1 and CDR2: GTSNPN, SVGIG (reference sequence). Trimming took off 8 bases at V and 0 bases at J, with 14 bases between the two ends. The CDR3 protein is CAGRTANSGANVLTF. DNA of the CDR3: TGTGCCGGACGGACAGCCAACTCTGGGGCCAACGTCCTGACTTTC.

The chain uses TRBV20-1 and TRBJ1-2; D gene unclear. The CDR3 consists of 11 residues. Germline loops: CDR1 DFQATT, CDR2 SNEGSKA (reference sequence). The ends were cut back, 7 bases at V and 2 bases at J, with 8 bases in the middle. CDR3 coding DNA: TGCAGTGAGCAAACGAACTATGGCTACACCTTC. It encodes CSEQTNYGYTF.

This clone was detected a few times. The genes are TRBV27 and TRBJ2-3; TRBD2 aligns across 7 bases. The CDR3 covers 14 residues. Germline loops: CDR1 MNHEY, CDR2 SMNVEV (reference sequence). J gave up 7 bases and V 3 bases, and 7 bases lay outside the gene matches. This chain's CDR3 is CASSLGGSLYTQYF. Written as DNA, the CDR3 is TGTGCCAGCAGTTTGGGGGGGAGTTTGTATACGCAGTATTTT.

The genes are TRBV2 and TRBJ1-6; a possible D gene is TRBD1 (6 bases). The CDR3 totals 17 residues. V lost 4 bases and J lost 10, with 23 bases in between. Germline V gene sequence: CDR1 SNHLY, CDR2 FYNNEI. For the CDR3, the DNA is TGTGCCAGCAGTGGGGGACAACCTCGGGTCCAAGGCTCACCCCTCCACTTT. This gives the protein CASSGGQPRVQGSPLHF.

The chain joins TRBV5-4 to TRBJ1-4; D unresolved. CDR1 and CDR2 (germline): SGHNT, YYREEE (reference sequence). The CDR3 runs 14 residues. V lost 3 bases and J lost 8, with 14 bases in between. This CDR3 reads CASSSQAPEEKLFF. For the CDR3, the DNA is TGTGCCAGCAGCTCGCAAGCCCCGGAGGAAAAACTGTTTTTT.

J is TRBJ1-6 and V is TRBV11-3; 7 bases line up with TRBD1. The J segment lost 9 bases and the V segment lost 5 bases, leaving 7 bases of the junction unmatched. The CDR3 contains 14 residues. CDR1 is SGHNT and CDR2 is YENEEA in the germline V gene. The CDR3 nucleotides are TGTGCCAGCAGCCCGATGACAGGGATTTCACCCCTCCACTTT. Its protein is CASSPMTGISPLHF.

V usage is TRBV2 and J usage is TRBJ2-1; maybe TRBD2 (5 bases). Germline V CDR1 and CDR2: SNHLY, FYNNEI. The CDR3 length is 13 residues. The V end was cut by 5 bases, the J end by 6 bases, with 11 bases between. CDR3 bases: TGTGCCAGCAGTCCAACTAGATCCAATGAGCAGTTCTTC. The encoded protein is CASSPTRSNEQFF.

The V and J genes are TRBV27 and TRBJ1-5, with D possibly TRBD1 on 5 matching bases. V shed 11 bases and J shed 7 bases, with 15 bases lying between them. Germline CDR1 MNHEY, CDR2 SMNVEV (reference sequence). This CDR3 spans 12 amino acids. CDR3: CASGGTGQPQHF. Written as DNA, the CDR3 is TGTGCCTCGGGGGGTACGGGCCAGCCCCAGCATTTT.

This rearrangement joins TRBV19 to TRBJ2-3, with a possible D match to TRBD2 (6 bases). Germline V lookup: CDR1 LNHDA, CDR2 SQIVND (reference sequence). There are 17 residues in the CDR3. V was clipped by 3 bases and J by 2 bases, with 18 bases between them. CDR3 protein: CASSIAPGSGTTDTQYF. The CDR3 DNA reads as TGTGCCAGTAGTATTGCCCCGGGTAGCGGAACCACAGATACGCAGTATTTT.

This rearrangement joins TRBV5-1 to TRBJ1-6; D is undetermined. Per germline, CDR1 SGHRS and CDR2 YFSETQ. This CDR3 is 16 amino acids long. The V end was cut by 4 bases, the J end by 14 bases, with 25 bases between. CDR3 amino acids: CASSNDGFSGKSALHF. CDR3 nucleotide sequence: TGCGCCAGCAGCAACGACGGGTTCTCGGGAAAGTCGGCCCTCCACTTT. The entire variable domain, with the rest obtained from reference TRBV5-1 and TRBJ1-6, is as follows: KAGVTQTPRYLIKTRGQQVTLSCSPISGHRSVSWYQQTPGQGLQFLFEYFSETQRNKGNFPGRFSGRQFSNSRSEMNVSTLELGDSALYLCASSNDGFSGKSALHFGNGTRLTVT.

V gene TRBV7-9 combines with J gene TRBJ2-2; TRBD1 matches 12 bases. The V and J ends lost 5 bases and 1 base, in that order; junction bases with no gene match: 8. Germline loops: CDR1 SEHNR, CDR2 FQNEAQ (reference sequence). The CDR3 spans 18 residues. CDR3 amino acids: CASSAPRDRGQNTGELFF. The CDR3 coding sequence is TGTGCCAGCAGCGCGCCCCGGGACAGGGGGCAGAACACCGGGGAGCTGTTTTTT.

This clone was observed a handful of times. The CDR3 loop is CASSLQGSDTEAFF. In DNA, the CDR3 is TGTGCCAGCAGCTTACAGGGTTCGGACACTGAAGCTTTCTTT. The rearrangement links TRBV7-2 to TRBJ1-1; D may be TRBD1 (5 bases). Germline V CDR1 and CDR2: SGHTA, FQGNSA. This CDR3 comprises 14 residues. Trimming stripped 2 bases from V and 3 bases from J, with 10 bases between.

The chain joins TRBV15 to TRBJ1-4; the D gene is possibly TRBD1 (5 bases). Per the germline V gene, CDR1 is LNHNV and CDR2 is YYDKDF (reference sequence). This CDR3 is 16 amino acids long. Trimming removed 5 bases at V and 3 bases at J, with 16 bases between. For the CDR3, the DNA is TGTGCCACCAGCGCAGAGATGGGGCTGTCTAATGAAAAACTGTTTTTT. Translated, it gives CATSAEMGLSNEKLFF.

There are a few counts of this clone. V and J are TRBV7-3 and TRBJ2-7; D possibly corresponds to TRBD1 (6 bases). V shed 5 bases and J shed 5 bases, with 13 bases lying between them. Germline loops: CDR1 SGHTA, CDR2 FQGTGA. The CDR3 covers 13 residues. The CDR3 DNA follows: TGTGCCAGCAGCGCCCCAGGGGACCACGAGCAGTACTTC. Translating gives CASSAPGDHEQYF.

The chain carries TRBV11-3 and TRBJ1-2; tentatively, D is TRBD1 (5 bases). Trimming pared 5 bases from V and 0 bases from J, leaving 13 bases between. This CDR3 has 15 residues. Looked up from germline, CDR1 is SGHNT and CDR2 is YENEEA. CDR3 in amino acids: CASSPDSLANYGYTF. The CDR3 DNA reads as TGTGCCAGCAGCCCAGACAGTTTAGCTAACTATGGCTACACCTTC. Looking up the rest from reference TRBV11-3 and TRBJ1-2 gives the full variable domain: EAGVVQSPRYKIIEKKQPVAFWCNPISGHNTLYWYLQNLGQGPELLIRYENEEAVDDSQLPKDRFSAERLKGVDSTLKIQPAELGDSAVYLCASSPDSLANYGYTFGSGTRLTVV.

The rearrangement joins TRBV2 to TRBJ2-5; 10 bases are a match to TRBD1. V shed 4 bases, J shed 4 bases, and the junction held 3 bases outside the gene matches. Germline V gene data show CDR1 as SNHLY and CDR2 as FYNNEI. The CDR3 covers 14 residues. This CDR3 reads CASSGQGASETQYF. The DNA for the CDR3 is TGTGCCAGCAGTGGACAGGGGGCCTCAGAGACCCAGTACTTC.

This clone was seen a few times. The chain uses TRBV2 and TRBJ1-3; D is unresolved. The germline V gene has CDR1 SNHLY and CDR2 FYNNEI. V lost 3 bases, J lost 4 bases, and 7 bases lay in between. The CDR3 is made up of 13 amino acids. The CDR3 reads CASSDTVGNTIYF. In DNA form, the CDR3 reads TGTGCCAGCAGTGATACAGTCGGAAACACCATATATTTT.